The source of this TCR beta chain is a study of T cells in Graves' hyperthyroidism and ophthalmopathy. Authors of the study amplified TCR beta CDR3 regions from RNA transcripts. When the TCR CDR3 underwent first-round RT-PCR, the HTBI primer set was used. TCRdb ran MiXCR on the multiplex PCR reads and lists one entry per CDR3 protein. The data hold hundreds of thousands of distinct CDR3 sequences, with approximately 14% observed a single time. Subjects aged 18 to 65 presented with newly diagnosed hyperthyroidism of less than 2 months' duration. First hyperthyroidism diagnosis is when the blood sample was obtained, before any ophthalmopathy symptoms. Study observations and caveats: Researchers report that a 13 V-J model separated ophthalmopathy from stable hyperthyroidism. Blood samples included most of the expanded thyroid clonotypes exceeding 0.001.

This clonotype was picked up one time. Antigen specificity is unknown. One base away lies a much larger clone, so this may be a sequencing read error. The sequenced material came from blood. The sequence derives from a woman aged 25 to 45 with Graves' hyperthyroidism that later progressed to Graves' ophthalmopathy.

CDR3: CASSPRGGGDQPQHF. In DNA form, the CDR3 reads TGTGCCAGCAGCCCCCGGGGAGGTGGTGATCAGCCCCAGCATTTT. The J gene is TRBJ1-5, the V gene TRBV11-2; D is undetermined. Germline lookup yields CDR1 SGHAT and CDR2 FQNNGV. Trimming stripped 5 bases from V and 5 bases from J, with 16 bases between. CDR3 length: 15 residues.